The next 30 T cell receptor beta chains were all read from a single sample in a study of regulatory T cells in long-lasting Graves disease. Described time point: persistent/refractory GD, antithyroid drugs over 5 years with positive TRAb. PBMC RNA was the source of the TCR library. HTBI primers from iRepertoire and Arm-PCR of CDR3 regions yielded the TCR beta libraries. TCRdb reanalysed the multiplex PCR reads using MiXCR and keeps one entry per CDR3 protein. The table shows roughly 400,000 distinct CDR3 sequences, with around 23% occurring only once. The material was peripheral blood mononuclear cells (PBMCs), obtained when the disease was refractory, from a patient treated with antithyroid drugs. The receptors originated from a female donor with Graves disease.

V gene TRBV2 combines with J gene TRBJ2-3, with TRBD1 identical over 7 bases. This CDR3 has 12 residues. V was pared by 6 bases and J by 4 bases, with 1 base of the junction left unmatched. Germline CDR1 is SNHLY and CDR2 is FYNNEI. The CDR3 protein is CASRTGADTQYF. CDR3 in DNA: TGTGCCAGCAGAACAGGGGCAGATACGCAGTATTTT.

The V call is TRBV3-1, the J call TRBJ1-2, with a tentative D call TRBD1 (5 bases). The CDR3 length is 12 residues. The V end lost 0 bases, the J end lost 8 bases, and 7 bases lay between the germline ends. The germline CDR1 and CDR2 sequences are LGHDT and YNNKEL (reference sequence). DNA of the CDR3: TGTGCCAGCAGCCAAGAGACAGTCGGCTACACCTTC. Translation gives CASSQETVGYTF.

This clonotype has more than one count but fewer than ten. The CDR3 DNA reads as TGTGCCAGCAGCCAAGATGGGGTGCCAGGGAGGCGAGAGACCCAGTACTTC. It encodes CASSQDGVPGRRETQYF. The gene calls are TRBV14 and TRBJ2-5; maybe TRBD2 (6 bases). CDR3 length: 17 amino acids. The V end was cut by 0 bases, the J end by 4 bases, with 18 bases between. In germline, CDR1 is SGHDN, CDR2 FVKESK. Together with reference TRBV14 and TRBJ2-5, the CDR3 gives the full variable domain: EAGVTQFPSHSVIEKGQTVTLRCDPISGHDNLYWYRRVMGKEIKFLLHFVKESKQDESGMPNNRFLAERTGGTYSTLKVQPAELEDSGVYFCASSQDGVPGRRETQYFGPGTRLLVL.

This clonotype was observed a few times. V and J are TRBV19 and TRBJ2-7; D not resolved. The CDR3 contains 13 residues. Germline V gene data show CDR1 as LNHDA and CDR2 as SQIVND (reference sequence). V was cut by 3 bases and J by 6 bases, with 12 bases left in between. CDR3 protein: CASSIKQSLEQYF. CDR3 in DNA: TGTGCCAGTAGTATCAAGCAGAGCCTCGAGCAGTACTTC.

This clonotype occurred many times. The V call is TRBV20-1, the J call TRBJ1-1; no clear D gene. V gave up 6 bases and J gave up 4 bases, with 12 bases separating them. Germline V lookup: CDR1 DFQATT, CDR2 SNEGSKA (reference sequence). The CDR3 extends over 12 amino acids. The CDR3 is CSAGQTFTEAFF. The CDR3 DNA is TGCAGTGCGGGCCAGACCTTCACTGAAGCTTTCTTT.

The chain carries TRBV4-1 and TRBJ2-2; 9 nucleotides match TRBD2. V lost 0 bases, J lost 3 bases, and 2 bases stayed unmatched. The germline gives CDR1 MGHRA, CDR2 YSYEKL. The CDR3 has 16 amino acids. The DNA for the CDR3 is TGCGCCAGCAGCCAAGAGGTAGCGGGAGACACCGGGGAGCTGTTTTTT. It is translated as CASSQEVAGDTGELFF.

The J gene is TRBJ2-1, the V gene TRBV6-1; 7 bases are a match to TRBD1. Germline V gene sequence: CDR1 MNHNS, CDR2 SASEGT. The CDR3 extends over 17 amino acids. Trimming removed 10 bases from V and 0 bases from J; junction bases left unmatched: 15. CDR3 nucleotides: TGTGCCACCCTACTATTCGGGACAGAAAGCTCCTACAATGAGCAGTTCTTC. Amino acids: CATLLFGTESSYNEQFF.

In this sample, this clonotype turned up many times. The rearrangement joins TRBV2 to TRBJ1-6; possibly TRBD1 for D (6 bases). Looked up from germline, CDR1 is SNHLY and CDR2 is FYNNEI. Trimming removed 10 bases from V and 7 bases from J, with 14 bases in between. The CDR3 extends over 13 amino acids. The CDR3 coding sequence is TGTGCCAACAAAAACCAGGGGAATTCACCCCTCCACTTT. Its protein is CANKNQGNSPLHF.

There are many counts of this clonotype. This rearrangement joins TRBV20-1 to TRBJ2-7; 14 bases are a match to TRBD2. V was clipped by 5 bases and J by 1 base; unmatched bases: 13. The CDR3 covers 18 residues. Germline V CDR1 and CDR2: DFQATT, SNEGSKA (reference sequence). The CDR3, as DNA: TGCAGTGCTGGAGGGACTAGCGGGAGCTGGGTAGGATCCTACGAGCAGTACTTC. Amino acid sequence: CSAGGTSGSWVGSYEQYF.

This chain connects TRBV7-9 to TRBJ2-7; D ambiguous. V shed 2 bases and J shed 3 bases, with 8 bases lying between them. The CDR3 loop spans 13 amino acids. The germline CDR1 and CDR2 sequences are SEHNR and FQNEAQ (reference sequence). In DNA, the CDR3 is TGTGCCAGCAGCTTAAACACCCTCTACGAGCAGTACTTC. Encoded protein: CASSLNTLYEQYF.

On this clonotype: A much larger clone lies a single base off, so this may be a read error. The chain recombines TRBV6-1 with TRBJ1-4; no firm D call. The CDR3 is made up of 15 amino acids. V was trimmed by 7 bases and J by 9 bases, leaving 21 bases between them. CDR1 is MNHNS and CDR2 is SASEGT in the germline V gene. CDR3 sequence (DNA): TGTGCCAGCACCCAACAATGGGGAGATAACAAAAAACTGTTTTTT. Translated, it gives CASTQQWGDNKKLFF.

In this sample, this clonotype turned up many times. The chain uses TRBV6-2 or TRBV6-3 and TRBJ1-2, with D possibly TRBD1 on 6 matching bases. Trimming removed 0 bases at V and 6 bases at J, with 11 bases between. CDR3 length: 14 residues. Germline V gives CDR1 MNHEY, CDR2 SVGEGT. CDR3 in amino acids: CASSYSGGRDGYTF. The DNA for the CDR3 is TGTGCCAGCAGTTACTCGGGGGGCAGGGATGGCTACACCTTC.

In this sample, this clonotype turned up many times. This chain uses TRBV11-2 with TRBJ2-5; 8 bases are a match to TRBD1. The CDR3 covers 18 residues. Trimming at V came to 0 bases and at J to 2 bases, leaving 11 bases not matched to a gene. The germline CDR1 and CDR2 sequences are SGHAT and FQNNGV. The CDR3 DNA sequence: TGTGCCAGCAGCTTAGAGTTCGTCGGGACAGGCGAACAAGAGACCCAGTACTTC. It encodes CASSLEFVGTGEQETQYF.

V gene TRBV7-2 combines with J gene TRBJ2-7; the match to TRBD2 covers 11 bases. With V trimmed by 6 bases and J by 3 bases, 16 bases remained unmatched. The CDR3 extends over 18 amino acids. CDR1 is SGHTA, CDR2 FQGNSA, per germline. The CDR3 is CASSLYRVRLAGIYEQYF. CDR3 in DNA: TGTGCCAGCAGTTTATACAGGGTGAGACTAGCGGGAATCTACGAGCAGTACTTC. The full variable domain, rest sourced from reference TRBV7-2 and TRBJ2-7, is GAGVSQSPSNKVTEKGKDVELRCDPISGHTALYWYRQSLGQGLEFLIYFQGNSAPDKSGLPSDRFSAERTGGSVSTLTIQRTQQEDSAVYLCASSLYRVRLAGIYEQYFGPGTRLTVT.

This clonotype was recorded at least ten times. The genes are TRBV12-5 and TRBJ2-5; 12 bases align to TRBD2. J lost 1 base, V lost 2 bases, and 8 bases had no gene match. CDR3 length: 18 residues. Germline CDR1 reads LGHNT; CDR2 reads FRNRAP. The CDR3 DNA reads TGTGCTAGTGGTTTGCCTCCTCGACTAGCGGGAGCCCAAGAGACCCAGTACTTC. The encoded protein is CASGLPPRLAGAQETQYF. Complete variable domain (other parts from reference TRBV12-5 and TRBJ2-5): DARVTQTPRHKVTEMGQEVTMRCQPILGHNTVFWYRQTMMQGLELLAYFRNRAPLDDSGMPKDRFSAEMPDATLATLKIQPSEPRDSAVYFCASGLPPRLAGAQETQYFGPGTRLLVL.

The V call is TRBV19, the J call TRBJ2-6; 12 bases fit TRBD1. Unmatched junction bases numbered 7, after V lost 3 bases and J lost 1 base. CDR3 size: 19 residues. CDR1 and CDR2 from the germline V gene are LNHDA and SQIVND (reference sequence). In nucleotides, the CDR3 is TGTGCCAGTAGTATGCCCGGGACAGGGGGCGGATCTGGGGCCAACGTCCTGACTTTC. Encoded protein: CASSMPGTGGGSGANVLTF.

This clonotype was seen repeatedly, ten times or more. The rearrangement uses TRBV30 and TRBJ2-7; the D gene is possibly TRBD1 (5 bases). The CDR3 totals 12 residues. Germline V gives CDR1 GTSNPN, CDR2 SVGIG (reference sequence). V lost 2 bases, J lost 7 bases, and 12 bases lay in between. The CDR3 DNA reads TGTGCCTGGAGTCGGCTAGGGGATGAGCAGTACTTC. This gives the protein CAWSRLGDEQYF. The whole variable domain, filled in from reference TRBV30 and TRBJ2-7, reads SQTIHQWPATLVQPVGSPLSLECTVEGTSNPNLYWYRQAAGRGLQLLFYSVGIGQISSEVPQNLSASRPQDRQFILSSKKLLLSDSGFYLCAWSRLGDEQYFGPGTRLTVT.

The chain couples TRBV5-1 to TRBJ2-7; perhaps TRBD1 as D (5 bases). Per germline, CDR1 SGHRS and CDR2 YFSETQ. The CDR3 covers 13 residues. Trimming pared 5 bases from V and 7 bases from J, leaving 16 bases between. In DNA, the CDR3 is TGCGCCAGCAGGAAAGGCAGGGCGATGGAGCAGTACTTC. This encodes CASRKGRAMEQYF.

This clonotype was counted between two and nine times. V gene TRBV18 combines with J gene TRBJ1-1, with D possibly matching TRBD1 (5 bases). Deletions cut 2 bases from V and 10 bases from J, with 14 bases between. The length of the CDR3 is 13 residues. In germline, CDR1 is KGHSH, CDR2 LQKENI. The CDR3, as DNA: TGTGCCAGCTCACCAGACCTCGGGGGTTTAGCTTTCTTT. Protein: CASSPDLGGLAFF.

This clonotype was recorded many times. The chain uses TRBV15 and TRBJ1-4, with a weak D call TRBD1 (6 bases). The CDR3 spans 16 residues. Germline V CDR1 and CDR2: LNHNV, YYDKDF (reference sequence). The V end was cut by 1 base, the J end by 0 bases, with 9 bases between. This chain's CDR3 is CATSRVQGATNEKLFF. The CDR3 coding sequence is TGTGCCACCAGCAGAGTACAGGGCGCAACTAATGAAAAACTGTTTTTT.

The chain recombines TRBV6-7 with TRBJ1-5, with D tentatively TRBD1 (5 bases). TRBV6-7 is assigned to the ORF class and has an uncertain function. The CDR3 sequence is 16 residues long. V shed 2 bases and J shed 5 bases, with 16 bases lying between them. The CDR3 region has the DNA TGTGCCAGCAGTTACGACTCCCGCAGGGAAGATCAGCCCCAGCATTTT. As protein: CASSYDSRREDQPQHF.

This clonotype was seen repeatedly, ten times or more. V and J are TRBV29-1 and TRBJ2-5; 13 bases fit TRBD2. The CDR3 runs to 15 residues. The J segment lost 5 bases and the V segment lost 7 bases, leaving 10 bases of the junction unmatched. Germline lookup yields CDR1 SQVTM and CDR2 ANQGSEA. The CDR3 reads CSGRTSGSLRETQYF. The CDR3 DNA reads TGCAGCGGACGGACTAGCGGGAGCCTCAGGGAGACCCAGTACTTC.

This clonotype was counted many times. The genes are TRBV10-1 and TRBJ1-1, with D possibly being TRBD1 (5 bases). Trimming took 2 bases from V and 11 from J, leaving 24 bases between them. Germline CDR1 and CDR2: WNHNN and SYGVQD (reference sequence). CDR3 length: 16 amino acids. The CDR3 DNA follows: TGCGCCAGCAGTGAGAGCCGGGGGTCCTCCCGGATCGAGGCTTTCTTT. Translation gives CASSESRGSSRIEAFF.

This clonotype has ten or more counts. The chain has TRBV28 and TRBJ1-2; 7 nucleotides align to TRBD1. Germline V gene lookup returns CDR1 MDHEN and CDR2 SYDVKM. The V segment lost 6 bases and the J segment 8 bases; nucleotides outside the gene matches: 15. The CDR3 spans 15 residues. CDR3 nucleotides: TGTGCCAGCAGCCTCGGACAGGCCCACAGGGAAGGCTACACCTTC. Amino acid sequence: CASSLGQAHREGYTF.

This clonotype has at least ten counts. J is TRBJ1-4 and V is TRBV18; a possible D gene is TRBD1 (5 bases). CDR3 length: 13 amino acids. V was cut by 7 bases and J by 8 bases, with 14 bases left in between. Germline V lookup: CDR1 KGHSH, CDR2 LQKENI. The CDR3 here is CASLAAGQEKLFF. As DNA, the CDR3 is TGTGCCAGCTTAGCAGCGGGGCAAGAAAAACTGTTTTTT.

This clonotype was counted at least ten times. The J gene is TRBJ2-7, the V gene TRBV28; D is undetermined. The CDR3 is 17 residues long. CDR1 and CDR2 from the germline V gene are MDHEN and SYDVKM. V gave up 3 bases and J gave up 0 bases, with 18 bases separating them. CDR3 sequence reads: CASSFLTDLRSSYEQYF. CDR3 coding DNA: TGTGCCAGCAGTTTCTTAACAGACTTACGAAGCTCCTACGAGCAGTACTTC.

V usage is TRBV4-1 and J usage is TRBJ1-5; D ambiguous. V was shortened by 8 bases and J by 5 bases, with 19 bases between the two germline ends. Germline V lookup: CDR1 MGHRA, CDR2 YSYEKL. The CDR3 is 15 amino acids. In DNA, the CDR3 is TGCGCCAGCGGGATGGCTGAAGACACGTATCAGCCCCAGCATTTT. Amino acids: CASGMAEDTYQPQHF.

For this clonotype: The junction departs from the called germline gene at one end, perhaps through a read error. The chain has TRBV4-2 and TRBJ2-4, with 12 bases aligning to TRBD2. The CDR3 spans 16 residues. Germline V lookup: CDR1 LGHNA, CDR2 YNFKEQ. The CDR3 DNA follows: TGTGCCAGCAGCCAAGATGGACTAGCGGGATCAAACACTCAGTACTTC. Translated, it gives CASSQDGLAGSNTQYF.

A few counts support this clonotype. The V and J genes are TRBV20-1 and TRBJ2-1; possible D gene TRBD2, 5 bases. Germline values: CDR1 DFQATT, CDR2 SNEGSKA (reference sequence). V lost 3 bases and J 5 bases, leaving 8 bases between the germline ends. The CDR3 contains 12 residues. CDR3 sequence: CSASGLNNEQFF. For the CDR3, the DNA is TGCAGTGCTAGTGGACTCAACAATGAGCAGTTCTTC.

Comments on this clonotype: A far larger clone lies a single base away; this is likely a read error. The J gene is TRBJ2-2, the V gene TRBV6-2 or TRBV6-3, with 11 nucleotides matching TRBD2. The CDR3 extends over 15 amino acids. V was pared by 5 bases and J by 6 bases, with 5 bases of the junction left unmatched. The germline V gene encodes CDR1 MNHEY and CDR2 SVGEGT. The CDR3 DNA reads TGTGCCAGCAGTGAAGAACTAGCGGGAGCCGGGGAGCTGTTTTTT. Translated: CASSEELAGAGELFF.